One and the same sample provided the 25 T cell receptor beta chains below, sequenced in a study of T cell responses to AZD1222 COVID-19 vaccine. Measured with immunoSEQ multiplex PCR; TCRdb has only the in-frame clones, and not every one. This sample carries over 110,000 clones, roughly 93% of them seen once, and the ten largest clones take less than 9.5%. The sample here was peripheral blood, taken 28 days after the second AZD1222 dose. The receptor source for this set is an adult who received the AZD1222 COVID-19 vaccine.

At least ten counts were recorded for this clone. The J gene is TRBJ2-7, the V gene TRBV6-5; D is possibly TRBD1 or TRBD2 (5 bases each). The CDR3 is 13 amino acids. Trimming left V 5 bases short and J 5 bases short, with 13 bases between. Germline V gives CDR1 MNHEY, CDR2 SVGAGI. The CDR3: CASSTLMGHEQYV. CDR3 DNA: TGTGCCAGCAGTACCCTTATGGGACACGAGCAGTACGTC.

The rearrangement joins TRBV5-6 to TRBJ2-2; no firm D call. CDR3 length: 13 residues. Germline V CDR1 and CDR2: SGHDT, YYEEEE. Trimming took off 3 bases at V and 1 base at J, with 4 bases between the two ends. The CDR3 is CASSSGNTGELFF. DNA of the CDR3: TGTGCCAGCAGCTCCGGGAACACCGGGGAGCTGTTTTTT.

The J gene is TRBJ2-1, the V gene TRBV11-2; 8 bases align to TRBD2. Losses at the gene ends were 5 bases for V and 0 bases for J; bases not matched to a gene: 6. Germline assignment: CDR1 SGHAT and CDR2 FQNNGV. This CDR3 is 16 amino acids long. CDR3 sequence reads: CASSRAGTSSYNEQFF. CDR3 nucleotide sequence: TGTGCCAGCAGCCGAGCCGGGACTAGCTCCTACAATGAGCAGTTCTTC.

V is TRBV6-4 and J is TRBJ2-1; maybe TRBD2 (6 bases). Germline V gene sequence: CDR1 MRHNA, CDR2 SNTAGT. CDR3 size: 14 residues. The V gene lost 6 bases and the J gene lost 6 bases, with 15 bases spanning the gap. The CDR3 region has the DNA TGTGCCAGCAGCCGAGAGGAGGGCGTCAATGAGCAGTTCTTC. It translates to CASSREEGVNEQFF.

The CDR3 sequence: CASSFGGGAYEQYF. The CDR3 nucleotides read TGTGCCAGCAGCTTTGGCGGGGGTGCCTACGAGCAGTACTTC. The chain uses TRBV11-2 and TRBJ2-7; 7 nucleotides match TRBD2. The ends lost 3 bases at V and 2 bases at J; junction bases unmatched: 4. Germline CDR1 and CDR2: SGHAT and FQNNGV. The CDR3 length is 14 residues.

The chain uses TRBV28 and TRBJ1-1; D is undetermined. This CDR3 comprises 11 residues. The germline CDR1 and CDR2 sequences are MDHEN and SYDVKM. V lost 6 bases to trimming and J lost 11 bases, with 13 bases between them. The CDR3 DNA sequence: TGTGCCAGCAGGGCCGGGATTGTGGCTTTCTTT. As protein: CASRAGIVAFF.

The chain uses TRBV12-5 and TRBJ2-1; possible D gene TRBD1, 6 bases. Looked up from germline, CDR1 is LGHNT and CDR2 is FRNRAP. The length of the CDR3 is 13 residues. V dropped 5 bases and J dropped 6 bases, with 11 bases sitting between them. CDR3 DNA sequence: TGTGCTAGTGGTAGGGGACACCTCAATGAGCAGTTCTTC. Translating gives CASGRGHLNEQFF.

The rearrangement links TRBV4-1 to TRBJ2-1; possibly TRBD2 for D (7 bases). The V gene lost 5 bases and the J gene lost 2 bases, with 13 bases spanning the gap. Germline CDR1 reads MGHRA; CDR2 reads YSYEKL. The CDR3 runs to 15 residues. CDR3 nucleotides: TGCGCCAGCAGCAGTCCGCGGGGGCCCTACAATGAGCAGTTCTTC. This gives the protein CASSSPRGPYNEQFF.

CDR3 residues: CASSSRTGTLTGELFF. The CDR3 DNA follows: TGTGCCAGCAGCTCCCGGACAGGGACCCTTACCGGGGAGCTGTTTTTT. This rearrangement joins TRBV7-9 to TRBJ2-2, with TRBD1 matching over 8 bases. The CDR3 is made up of 16 amino acids. Per the germline V gene, CDR1 is SEHNR and CDR2 is FQNEAQ (reference sequence). Trimming took 4 bases from V and 5 from J; bases not matched to a gene: 9.

The chain is built from TRBV5-5 and TRBJ2-7; tentatively, D is TRBD1 (6 bases). The CDR3 totals 14 residues. Per the germline V gene, CDR1 is SGHKS and CDR2 is YYEKEE (reference sequence). V dropped 7 bases and J dropped 5 bases, with 19 bases sitting between them. The CDR3 sequence is CASRDWNREDEQYF. The CDR3 coding sequence is TGTGCCAGCCGCGACTGGAACAGGGAAGACGAGCAGTACTTC.

This chain connects TRBV7-2 to TRBJ1-5; perhaps TRBD1 as D (6 bases). V lost 5 bases to trimming and J lost 3 bases, with 14 bases between them. The CDR3 sequence is 15 residues long. CDR1 is SGHTA, CDR2 FQGNSA, per germline. For the CDR3, the DNA is TGTGCCAGCAGCCAACAGGGTTCCCTCAATCAGCCCCAGCATTTT. This sequence encodes CASSQQGSLNQPQHF.

The V and J genes are TRBV7-8 and TRBJ2-1; 8 positions agree with TRBD2. V shed 4 bases and J 4 bases; nucleotides not matched to a gene: 9. The germline gives CDR1 SGHVS, CDR2 FQNEAQ. The CDR3 length is 16 residues. The CDR3 DNA reads as TGTGCCAGCAGCTACATAGCGGGACGGGCATACAATGAGCAGTTCTTC. It translates to CASSYIAGRAYNEQFF.

The chain joins TRBV5-1 to TRBJ2-1, with 12 positions matching TRBD2. The V gene end was trimmed by 6 bases and the J gene end by 3 bases; junction bases not matched to a gene: 7. CDR3 length: 16 residues. CDR1 is SGHRS, CDR2 YFSETQ, per germline. The CDR3 here is CASTSLAGGFYNEQFF. CDR3 coding DNA: TGCGCCAGCACCTCCCTAGCGGGAGGGTTCTACAATGAGCAGTTCTTC.

V and J are TRBV6-4 and TRBJ2-2; maybe TRBD1 (5 bases). V was cut by 3 bases and J by 5 bases, with 10 bases left in between. Germline lookup yields CDR1 MRHNA and CDR2 SNTAGT. This CDR3 comprises 14 residues. CDR3 in amino acids: CASSEQGWTGELFF. In DNA, the CDR3 is TGTGCCAGCAGTGAGCAGGGTTGGACCGGGGAGCTGTTTTTT.

V and J are TRBV18 and TRBJ2-7; 7 bases fit TRBD1. Germline lookup yields CDR1 KGHSH and CDR2 LQKENI. V was pared by 2 bases and J by 2 bases, with 6 bases of the junction left unmatched. CDR3 length: 15 residues. The chain's CDR3 is CASSPRDSHPYEQYV. The CDR3 DNA sequence: TGTGCCAGCTCACCAAGGGACAGCCACCCCTACGAGCAGTACGTC.

The chain combines TRBV19 with TRBJ1-4, with D tentatively TRBD1 (5 bases). V was pared by 4 bases and J by 7 bases, with 10 bases between. CDR3 size: 13 residues. Looked up from germline, CDR1 is LNHDA and CDR2 is SQIVND (reference sequence). This CDR3 is CASSSQGVEKLFF. The DNA of the CDR3 is TGTGCCAGTAGTAGCCAAGGGGTTGAAAAACTGTTTTTT.

The chain carries TRBV7-9 and TRBJ2-4; D gene unclear. From germline, CDR1 is SEHNR and CDR2 FQNEAQ (reference sequence). The CDR3 covers 16 residues. Trimming left V 1 base short and J 0 bases short, with 10 bases between. For the CDR3, the DNA is TGTGCCAGCAGCTTAGGGAATTCGAGAGCCAAAAACATTCAGTACTTC. Encoded protein: CASSLGNSRAKNIQYF.

The rearrangement links TRBV6-5 to TRBJ2-7, with D possibly being TRBD1 (6 bases). There are 14 residues in the CDR3. Germline V gene data show CDR1 as MNHEY and CDR2 as SVGAGI. Trimming left V 6 bases short and J 3 bases short, with 15 bases between. The CDR3 DNA sequence: TGTGCCAGCAGCCGGACAGACATATTCTACGAGCAGTACGTC. Its protein is CASSRTDIFYEQYV.

This clone has a single count. The chain joins TRBV5-6 to TRBJ1-5, with 7 positions matching TRBD1. Germline CDR1 and CDR2: SGHDT and YYEEEE. V lost 3 bases to trimming and J lost 6 bases; unmatched junction nucleotides: 3. This CDR3 is 13 amino acids long. The CDR3 DNA reads as TGTGCCAGCAGCTCAGGGGGGGGTCAGCCCCAGCATTTT. Translating gives CASSSGGGQPQHF. Drawing the rest from reference TRBV5-6 and TRBJ1-5, the complete variable domain is DAGVTQSPTHLIKTRGQQVTLRCSPKSGHDTVSWYQQALGQGPQFIFQYYEEEERQRGNFPDRFSGHQFPNYSSELNVNALLLGDSALYLCASSSGGGQPQHFGDGTRLSIL.

The chain employs TRBV11-1 and TRBJ2-1; possibly TRBD2 for D (5 bases). CDR3 length: 15 residues. Trimming stripped 5 bases from V and 0 bases from J, with 11 bases between. Germline loops: CDR1 SGHAT, CDR2 FQDESV (reference sequence). The CDR3 is CASSRRRSSYNEQFF. In DNA form, the CDR3 reads TGTGCCAGCAGCAGACGGAGGAGCTCCTACAATGAGCAGTTCTTC.

The rearrangement links TRBV6-5 to TRBJ1-5; 9 bases align to TRBD1. From germline, CDR1 is MNHEY and CDR2 SVGAGI. CDR3 length equals 14 residues. Unmatched junction bases numbered 5, after V lost 6 bases and J lost 5 bases. The CDR3 DNA reads TGTGCCAGCAGATTGGGACAGGGAGATCAGCCCCAGCATTTT. It is translated as CASRLGQGDQPQHF.

The chain combines TRBV28 with TRBJ1-3; D is undetermined. The CDR3 length is 15 residues. Germline CDR1 MDHEN, CDR2 SYDVKM. V lost 7 bases, J lost 0 bases, and 13 bases lay in between. CDR3 nucleotide sequence: TGTGCCAGCATCCCGGGCCTCTACTCTGGAAACACCATATATTTT. This translates into CASIPGLYSGNTIYF.

The V call is TRBV3-1 (or the pseudogene TRBV3-2), the J call TRBJ1-1; no clear D gene. V was trimmed by 1 base and J by 1 base, leaving 7 bases between them. The CDR3 length is 14 residues. Germline CDR1 is LGHDT and CDR2 is YNNKEL (reference sequence). CDR3 protein: CASSQVSGNTEAFF. The DNA of the CDR3 is TGTGCCAGCAGCCAAGTATCAGGGAACACTGAAGCTTTCTTT.

The CDR3 region is CASSVAAYTEAFF. The DNA of the CDR3 is TGTGCCAGCAGCGTAGCGGCTTACACTGAAGCTTTCTTT. The chain combines TRBV9 with TRBJ1-1, with unresolved D. Germline CDR1 reads SGDLS; CDR2 reads YYNGEE. Trimming cost V 0 bases and J 3 bases, with 6 bases left between them. The CDR3 is 13 residues long.

J is TRBJ1-4 and V is TRBV19; D gene ambiguous. The CDR3 spans 15 residues. CDR1 and CDR2 from the germline V gene are LNHDA and SQIVND (reference sequence). V lost 0 bases and J lost 12, with 17 bases in between. CDR3 amino acids: CASSIEVARVGELFF. The CDR3 nucleotides are TGTGCCAGTAGTATAGAGGTAGCGAGGGTCGGCGAACTGTTTTTT. The whole variable domain, filled in from reference TRBV19 and TRBJ1-4, reads DGGITQSPKYLFRKEGQNVTLSCEQNLNHDAMYWYRQDPGQGLRLIYYSQIVNDFQKGDIAEGYSVSREKKESFPLTVTSAQKNPTAFYLCASSIEVARVGELFFGSGTQLSVL.